These 15 T cell receptor beta chains originate from one sample sequenced in a study of shared clonotypes between healthy human individuals. The repertoire was sequenced with immunoSEQ multiplex PCR; TCRdb's copy has only in-frame clones and lacks some. The data show roughly 660,000 clones, 90% seen once. Sequencing was done on a sample of memory CD8+ T cells from PBMCs. Subset indicated: CD45RO+ cells pooled with CCR7-negative TemRA cells. The receptors derive from a man aged 18 to 30 in good health. Some clones in this sample may be carry-over from other donors' samples.

The gene calls are TRBV4-1 and TRBJ2-1, with D perhaps matching TRBD2 (6 bases). CDR1 and CDR2 (germline): MGHRA, YSYEKL. CDR3 length: 15 amino acids. The germline V and J ends were trimmed by 1 base and 8 bases, with 15 bases remaining between them. CDR3 protein: CASSQGGLPGDEQFF. The CDR3, as DNA: TGCGCCAGCAGCCAAGGAGGACTCCCGGGGGATGAGCAGTTCTTC.

V usage is TRBV11-2 and J usage is TRBJ1-5, with TRBD1 matching 8 bases. From germline, CDR1 is SGHAT and CDR2 FQNNGV. V shed 8 bases, J shed 3 bases, and the junction held 18 bases outside the gene matches. This CDR3 has 18 amino acids. The CDR3 protein is CASEVTDRVFFDNQPQHF. The CDR3 nucleotides are TGTGCCAGCGAAGTCACGGACAGGGTATTTTTTGACAATCAGCCCCAGCATTTT.

J is TRBJ1-4 and V is TRBV28; D is uncertain. V lost 5 bases and J lost 6, with 19 bases in between. From germline, CDR1 is MDHEN and CDR2 SYDVKM. The CDR3 length is 16 residues. The CDR3 DNA reads as TGTGCCAGCAGTCTGGACCCCGGGTGGGGAGATGAAAAACTGTTTTTT. It codes for CASSLDPGWGDEKLFF.

The chain recombines TRBV6-5 with TRBJ1-4, with TRBD1 matching 8 bases. The length of the CDR3 is 14 residues. Per germline, CDR1 MNHEY and CDR2 SVGAGI. V trimming: 2 bases; J trimming: 8 bases; junction bases outside the gene matches: 4. The DNA of the CDR3 is TGTGCCAGCAGTTACGGCAGGGGGCGCGAAAAACTGTTTTTT. Residues: CASSYGRGREKLFF.

The rearrangement uses TRBV14 and TRBJ2-1; TRBD2 matches 9 bases. The CDR3 runs to 17 residues. Per the germline V gene, CDR1 is SGHDN and CDR2 is FVKESK. V shed 0 bases, J shed 7 bases, and the junction held 10 bases outside the gene matches. In DNA form, the CDR3 reads TGTGCCAGCAGCCAAGATCTTTGGCGGGAGGGCCGGAATGAGCAGTTCTTC. Amino acids: CASSQDLWREGRNEQFF.

This chain joins TRBV6-5 and TRBJ2-1; 12 positions agree with TRBD2. The J segment lost 4 bases and the V segment lost 5 bases, leaving 3 bases of the junction unmatched. CDR1 is MNHEY, CDR2 SVGAGI, per germline. This CDR3 is 15 amino acids long. The CDR3 DNA is TGTGCCAGCAGTGGAACTAGCGGGAGGTACAATGAGCAGTTCTTC. Protein sequence: CASSGTSGRYNEQFF.

The chain has TRBV5-4 and TRBJ2-7; 7 bases line up with TRBD1. CDR3 size: 14 residues. Germline CDR1 reads SGHNT; CDR2 reads YYREEE (reference sequence). After removal of 1 base from V and 2 bases from J, the junction contained 3 bases not matched to a gene. CDR3: CASSLRQGAYEQYF. The CDR3 DNA reads TGTGCCAGCAGCTTGAGACAGGGCGCCTACGAGCAGTACTTC.

CDR3 sequence: CASSLFRGVETQYF. The CDR3 nucleotides are TGTGCCAGCAGTTTATTTAGGGGGGTAGAGACCCAGTACTTC. This rearrangement joins TRBV27 to TRBJ2-5; D could derive from TRBD1 or TRBD2 (6 bases each). This CDR3 comprises 14 residues. V dropped 1 base and J dropped 4 bases, with 10 bases sitting between them. The germline V gene encodes CDR1 MNHEY and CDR2 SMNVEV (reference sequence).

This chain links TRBV5-4 with TRBJ2-1; TRBD2 agrees at 10 bases. The CDR3 covers 15 residues. The trim removed 4 bases at V and 5 bases at J, leaving 6 bases unmatched. Germline-derived CDR1 and CDR2 are SGHNT and YYREEE (reference sequence). Here the CDR3 reads CASSPRLAGDNEQFF. The CDR3 coding sequence is TGTGCCAGCAGCCCTCGGCTAGCGGGGGACAATGAGCAGTTCTTC.

Comments on this clone: The sample has other DNA sequences that encode this CDR3 too. The V call is TRBV19, the J call TRBJ2-2; perhaps TRBD2 as D (5 bases). There are 13 residues in the CDR3. With 3 bases removed from V and 6 bases from J, the gap between germline ends came to 8 bases. Germline V gene sequence: CDR1 LNHDA, CDR2 SQIVND (reference sequence). CDR3 amino acids: CASSIGGAGELFF. The CDR3 nucleotides are TGTGCCAGTAGTATTGGAGGTGCCGGGGAGCTGTTTTTT.

This clone was counted a few times. V usage is TRBV29-1 and J usage is TRBJ2-7; 12 bases match TRBD2. Trimming cost V 6 bases and J 4 bases; bases outside gene matches: 7. CDR3 length: 14 residues. Germline V gene data show CDR1 as SQVTM and CDR2 as ANQGSEA. CDR3 sequence: CSVLAGGPRYEQYF. The CDR3 nucleotides read TGCAGCGTGCTAGCGGGAGGGCCGAGGTACGAGCAGTACTTC.

The chain carries TRBV6-5 and TRBJ2-7, with D uncertain. CDR1 and CDR2 (germline): MNHEY, SVGAGI. Trimming removed 5 bases at V and 2 bases at J, with 13 bases between. This CDR3 spans 14 amino acids. Written as DNA, the CDR3 is TGTGCCAGCAGTCCCCGGGCAGAAGCCTACGAGCAGTACTTC. Translating it yields CASSPRAEAYEQYF.

The J gene is TRBJ1-5, the V gene TRBV11-3, with unresolved D. The CDR3 loop spans 10 amino acids. From germline, CDR1 is SGHNT and CDR2 YENEEA. Trimming removed 8 bases at V and 10 bases at J, with 9 bases between. The CDR3 DNA sequence: TGTGCCAGCCTCCTGGGCCCCCAGCATTTT. The encoded protein is CASLLGPQHF.

The CDR3 reads CASSLSTGGYEQYF. The DNA of the CDR3 is TGTGCCAGCAGTTTATCGACAGGGGGGTACGAGCAGTACTTC. The chain is built from TRBV27 and TRBJ2-7, with TRBD1 matching 9 bases. There are 14 residues in the CDR3. Germline CDR1 and CDR2: MNHEY and SMNVEV (reference sequence). V was pared by 0 bases and J by 4 bases, with 1 base of the junction left unmatched.

In its sample, this clone was seen a few times. This chain joins TRBV11-2 and TRBJ2-7; the D call may be TRBD1 or TRBD2 (5 bases each). The CDR3 is 14 residues long. The V gene lost 5 bases and the J gene lost 2 bases, with 13 bases spanning the gap. CDR1 and CDR2 from the germline V gene are SGHAT and FQNNGV. Here the CDR3 DNA reads TGTGCCAGCAGCCACCGGACGGGACCCTACGAGCAGTACTTC. Residues: CASSHRTGPYEQYF.